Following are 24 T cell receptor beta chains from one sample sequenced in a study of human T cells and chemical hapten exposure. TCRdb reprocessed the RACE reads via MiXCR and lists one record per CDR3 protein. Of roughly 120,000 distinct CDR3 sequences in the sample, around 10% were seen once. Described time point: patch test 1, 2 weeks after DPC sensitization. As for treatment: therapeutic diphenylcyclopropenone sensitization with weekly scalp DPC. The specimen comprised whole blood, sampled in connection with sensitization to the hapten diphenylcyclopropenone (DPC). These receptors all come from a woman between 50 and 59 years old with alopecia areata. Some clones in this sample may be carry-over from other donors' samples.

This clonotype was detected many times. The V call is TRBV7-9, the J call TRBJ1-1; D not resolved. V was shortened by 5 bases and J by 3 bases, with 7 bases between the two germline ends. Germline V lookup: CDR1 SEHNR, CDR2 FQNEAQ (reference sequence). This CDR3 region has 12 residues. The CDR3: CASSPSHTEAFF. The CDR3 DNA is TGTGCCAGCAGCCCGTCTCACACTGAAGCTTTCTTT.

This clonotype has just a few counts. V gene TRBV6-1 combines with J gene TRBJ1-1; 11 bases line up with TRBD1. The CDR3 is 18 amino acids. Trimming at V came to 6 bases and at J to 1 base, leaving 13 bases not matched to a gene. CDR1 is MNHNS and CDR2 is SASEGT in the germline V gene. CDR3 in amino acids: CASRGQGATSVGNTEAFF. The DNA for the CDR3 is TGTGCCAGCAGAGGACAGGGGGCGACGTCTGTAGGGAACACTGAAGCTTTCTTT.

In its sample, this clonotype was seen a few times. The CDR3 loop reads CASSPSGAYGYTF. CDR3 sequence (DNA): TGTGCCAGCAGTCCCTCAGGGGCCTATGGCTACACCTTC. The chain has TRBV6-1 and TRBJ1-2; D is possibly TRBD1 (6 bases). The CDR3 runs to 13 residues. Trimming removed 5 bases from V and 4 bases from J, with 11 bases in between. Germline V gene data show CDR1 as MNHNS and CDR2 as SASEGT.

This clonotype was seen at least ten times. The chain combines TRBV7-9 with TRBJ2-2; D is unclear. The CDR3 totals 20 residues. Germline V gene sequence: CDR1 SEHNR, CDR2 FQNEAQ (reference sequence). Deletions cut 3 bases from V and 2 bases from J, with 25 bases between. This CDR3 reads CASSFEPERTPRINTGELFF. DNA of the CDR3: TGTGCCAGCAGCTTCGAACCGGAGAGAACGCCCCGAATAAACACCGGGGAGCTGTTTTTT.

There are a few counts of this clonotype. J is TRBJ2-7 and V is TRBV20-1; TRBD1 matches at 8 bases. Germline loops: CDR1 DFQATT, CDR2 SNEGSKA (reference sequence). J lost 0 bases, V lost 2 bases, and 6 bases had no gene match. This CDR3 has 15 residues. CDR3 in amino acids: CSARPGTGVSYEQYF. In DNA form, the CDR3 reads TGCAGTGCTAGACCCGGGACAGGTGTCTCCTACGAGCAGTACTTC.

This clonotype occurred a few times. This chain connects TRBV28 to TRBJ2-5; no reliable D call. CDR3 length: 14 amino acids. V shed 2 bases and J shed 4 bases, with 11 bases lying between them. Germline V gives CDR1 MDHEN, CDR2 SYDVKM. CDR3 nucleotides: TGTGCCAGCAGTTTAAGGCCATCGGCAGAGACCCAGTACTTC. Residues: CASSLRPSAETQYF.

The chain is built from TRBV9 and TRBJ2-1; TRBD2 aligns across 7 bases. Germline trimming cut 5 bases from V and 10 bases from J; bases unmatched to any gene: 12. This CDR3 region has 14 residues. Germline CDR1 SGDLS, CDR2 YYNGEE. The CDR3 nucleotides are TGTGCCAGCAGGGGGGGGACCATCGGGCACGAGCAGTTCTTC. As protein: CASRGGTIGHEQFF.

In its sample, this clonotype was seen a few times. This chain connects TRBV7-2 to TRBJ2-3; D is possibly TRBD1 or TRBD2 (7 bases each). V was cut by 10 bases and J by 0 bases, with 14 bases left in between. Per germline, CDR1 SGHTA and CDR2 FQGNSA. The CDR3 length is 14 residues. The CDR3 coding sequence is TGTGCCACCGGCAGGGGGGGTAGCACAGATACGCAGTATTTT. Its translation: CATGRGGSTDTQYF.

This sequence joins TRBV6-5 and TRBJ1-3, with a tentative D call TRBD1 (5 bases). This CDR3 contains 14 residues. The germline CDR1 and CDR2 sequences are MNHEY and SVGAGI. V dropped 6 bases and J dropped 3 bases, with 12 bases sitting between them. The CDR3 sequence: CASSNGGIGNTIYF. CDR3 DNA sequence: TGTGCCAGCAGCAACGGGGGGATTGGAAACACCATATATTTT.

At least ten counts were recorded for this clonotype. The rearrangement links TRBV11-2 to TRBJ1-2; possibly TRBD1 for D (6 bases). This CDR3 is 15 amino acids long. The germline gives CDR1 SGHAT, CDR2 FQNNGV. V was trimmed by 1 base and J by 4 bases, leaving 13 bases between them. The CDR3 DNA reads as TGTGCCAGCAGCTTAGCGGGGGCGAAGGTCTATGGCTACACCTTC. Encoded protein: CASSLAGAKVYGYTF.

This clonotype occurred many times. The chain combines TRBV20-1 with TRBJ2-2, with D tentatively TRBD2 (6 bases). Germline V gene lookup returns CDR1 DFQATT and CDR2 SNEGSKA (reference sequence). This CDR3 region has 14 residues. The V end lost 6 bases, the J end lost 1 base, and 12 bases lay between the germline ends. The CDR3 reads CSAKAGENTGELFF. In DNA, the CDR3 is TGCAGTGCGAAAGCGGGCGAGAACACCGGGGAGCTGTTTTTT.

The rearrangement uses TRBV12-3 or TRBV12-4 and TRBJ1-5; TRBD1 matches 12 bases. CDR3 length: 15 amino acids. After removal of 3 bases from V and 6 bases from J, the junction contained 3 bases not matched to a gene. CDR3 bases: TGTGCCAGCAGTTTTGGGACAGGGGGCTTTCAGCCCCAGCATTTT. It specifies CASSFGTGGFQPQHF.

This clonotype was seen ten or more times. The CDR3 is CASSYSPVGGIYNEQFF. CDR3 in DNA: TGTGCCAGCAGTTACTCCCCGGTGGGGGGTATTTACAATGAGCAGTTCTTC. This rearrangement joins TRBV6-2 or TRBV6-3 to TRBJ2-1, with D possibly TRBD2 on 6 matching bases. This CDR3 has 17 residues. Trimming left V 0 bases short and J 4 bases short, with 16 bases between. Germline lookup yields CDR1 MNHEY and CDR2 SVGEGT.

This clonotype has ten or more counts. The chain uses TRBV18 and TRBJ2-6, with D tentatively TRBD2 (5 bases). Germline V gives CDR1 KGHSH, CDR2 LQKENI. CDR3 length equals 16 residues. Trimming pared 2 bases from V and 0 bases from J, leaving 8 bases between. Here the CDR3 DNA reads TGTGCCAGCTCACCAACGGGGATCTCTGGGGCCAACGTCCTGACTTTC. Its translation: CASSPTGISGANVLTF.

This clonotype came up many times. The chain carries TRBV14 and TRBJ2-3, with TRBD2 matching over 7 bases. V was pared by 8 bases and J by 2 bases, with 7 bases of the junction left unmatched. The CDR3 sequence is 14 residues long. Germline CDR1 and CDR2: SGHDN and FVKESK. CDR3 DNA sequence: TGTGCCAGCTCTAGCGGTTTCAACACAGATACGCAGTATTTT. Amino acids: CASSSGFNTDTQYF.

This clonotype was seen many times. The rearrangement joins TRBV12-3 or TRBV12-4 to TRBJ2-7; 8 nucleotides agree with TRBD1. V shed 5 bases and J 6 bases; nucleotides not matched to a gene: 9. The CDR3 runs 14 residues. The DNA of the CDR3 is TGTGCCAGCAGTCCTAGCCGGACAGGGTTCGAGCAGTACTTC. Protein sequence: CASSPSRTGFEQYF.

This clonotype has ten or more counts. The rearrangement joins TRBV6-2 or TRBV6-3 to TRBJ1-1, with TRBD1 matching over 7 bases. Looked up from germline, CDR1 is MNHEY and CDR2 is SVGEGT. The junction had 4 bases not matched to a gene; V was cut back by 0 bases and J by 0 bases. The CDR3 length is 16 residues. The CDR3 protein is CASSYSQGSMNTEAFF. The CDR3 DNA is TGTGCCAGCAGTTACTCACAGGGGTCCATGAACACTGAAGCTTTCTTT.

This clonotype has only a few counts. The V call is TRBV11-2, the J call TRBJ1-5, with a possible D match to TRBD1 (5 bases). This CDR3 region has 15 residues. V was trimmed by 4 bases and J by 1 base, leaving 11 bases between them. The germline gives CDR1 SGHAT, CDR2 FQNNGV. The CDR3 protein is CASSSGTASNQPQHF. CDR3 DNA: TGTGCCAGCAGCTCGGGGACTGCGAGCAATCAGCCCCAGCATTTT.

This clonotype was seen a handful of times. Here the CDR3 DNA reads TGTGCCAGCAGTTACTCGACGGGGCGCGACTCACCCCTCCACTTT. Its translation is CASSYSTGRDSPLHF. The gene calls are TRBV6-5 and TRBJ1-6; weak D call: TRBD1 (5 bases). The V end lost 0 bases, the J end lost 10 bases, and 13 bases lay between the germline ends. The germline CDR1 and CDR2 sequences are MNHEY and SVGAGI. The CDR3 loop spans 15 amino acids.

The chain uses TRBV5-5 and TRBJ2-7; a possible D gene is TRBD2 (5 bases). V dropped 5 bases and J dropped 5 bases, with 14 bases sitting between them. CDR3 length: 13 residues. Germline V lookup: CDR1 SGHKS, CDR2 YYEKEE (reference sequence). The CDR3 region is CASRPSRRDEQYF. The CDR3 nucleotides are TGTGCCAGCAGACCGAGCAGGCGGGACGAGCAGTACTTC.

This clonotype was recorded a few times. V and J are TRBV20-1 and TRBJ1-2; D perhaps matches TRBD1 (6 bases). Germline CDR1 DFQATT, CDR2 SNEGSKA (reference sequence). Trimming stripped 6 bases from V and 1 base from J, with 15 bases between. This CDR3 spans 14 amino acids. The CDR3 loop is CSAPRTEHNYGYTF. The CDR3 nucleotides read TGCAGTGCACCCAGGACAGAACATAACTATGGCTACACCTTC.

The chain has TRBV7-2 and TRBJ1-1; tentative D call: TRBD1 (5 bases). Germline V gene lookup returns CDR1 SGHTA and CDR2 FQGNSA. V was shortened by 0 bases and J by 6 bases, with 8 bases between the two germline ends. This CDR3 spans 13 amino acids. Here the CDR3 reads CASSLAGGAEAFF. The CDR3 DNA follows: TGTGCCAGCAGCTTAGCTGGGGGGGCTGAAGCTTTCTTT.

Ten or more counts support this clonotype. The CDR3 coding sequence is TGTGCCAGTTCTCGCGGGAGGGCCGCAGATACGCAGTATTTT. Amino acids: CASSRGRAADTQYF. The chain has TRBV6-5 and TRBJ2-3, with 9 positions matching TRBD2. The length of the CDR3 is 14 residues. Trimming took 9 bases from V and 4 from J; bases not matched to a gene: 8. CDR1 is MNHEY and CDR2 is SVGAGI in the germline V gene.

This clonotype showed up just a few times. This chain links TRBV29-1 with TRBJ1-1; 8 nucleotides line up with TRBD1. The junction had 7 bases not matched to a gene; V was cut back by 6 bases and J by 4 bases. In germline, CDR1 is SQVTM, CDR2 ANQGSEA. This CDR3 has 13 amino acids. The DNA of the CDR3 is TGCAGCGTAGACAGGGGAGGGATCACTGAAGCTTTCTTT. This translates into CSVDRGGITEAFF.